Reported below is one T cell receptor beta chain. Its antigen is undetermined. The sample belongs to a study of monozygotic twins with inflammatory bowel disease. Findings and limits, study-wide: T cell subtypes were not distinguishable in this analysis.

Germline assignment: CDR1 MDHEN and CDR2 SYDVKM. CDR3 size: 14 residues. TCRdb reprocessed the 5' RACE reads and keeps a single row for each CDR3 protein, giving no DNA. The sample includes around 400,000 distinct CDR3 sequences. This chain uses TRBV28 with TRBJ2-7; TCRdb names TRBD1, which stays unverified in the absence of DNA. Sequenced sample: blood. The sequence came from a human donor with ulcerative colitis or Crohn's disease, or a healthy co-twin of an affected twin (not recorded which). CDR3 loop: CATRGGTGNYEQYF.